This paragraph covers one T cell receptor (beta chain) sequence. It lacks a known antigen. Base qualities are not provided; no much larger clone lies one nucleotide away. The CDR3 regions of human TCRbeta chains were subjected to immunosequencing. The published analysis was carried out like this. TCRs in the repertoires were matched against a reference library of SARS-CoV-2-specific TCRs that had been generated with the MIRA antigen-specificity platform. Breadth was defined as the fraction of unique TCRs that were SARS-CoV-2-associated. Depth was defined as the fraction of total T cells that were SARS-CoV-2-associated. Using the MIRA data, each spike-specific TCR was assigned both to the spike region to which the TCR was reactive and to a CD4 or CD8 class. Log10-transformed breadth and depth values were compared by one-way ANOVA with Sidak's multiple comparisons tests. TCRdb mirrors the immuneACCESS table, restricted to in-frame sequences. Some clones are absent from its copies; in checked studies, under half trace to an unresolved V gene, and the reason for the others is unknown. D and trimming come from the DNA, and the V and J calls and clone size come from that table. Recorded for this sample are some 150,000 clones; 82% of them occurred a single time. The ten largest clones represent roughly 4.3% of the sample.

The source of the sample is a study of T cell responses to AZD1222 COVID-19 vaccine (dated by TCRdb to 2020 to 2022). About the full investigation: TCR sequencing covered roughly 230 trial participants: some 210 given two doses of AZD1222 and about 26 given two doses of MenACWY control vaccine. Trial participants were enrolled by age into subgroups of 18-55, 56-69 and 70-plus years, and around 150, 29 and 61 TCR-sequenced participants, respectively, were included in these subgroups. Study-wide conclusions, independent of this receptor: The vaccine-associated CD4 TCRs covered the entire spike protein, and the dominant responses fell in regions 160-218 and 743-854. Because no day 14 peak-response samples were available, repertoires were characterized only after the peak T cell response. After two AZD1222 doses, spike-specific TCR breadth and depth were significantly higher than at day 0 and than in MenACWY recipients. In the small 56-69-year group, the increase in depth fell short of significance, most likely because of low power. Participants were mostly white British and included more females than males, and it was suggested by the authors that clonal diversity may have been underestimated. Epitopes outside the regions mutated in the B.1.351 and B.1.1.7 variants were reportedly recognized by nearly half of the unique spike-specific TCRs. Conclusions about previously exposed vaccinees are limited, since just a handful of AZD1222 recipients were seropositive for SARS-CoV-2 at baseline.

From a lookup of the germline V gene, CDR1 and CDR2 are SGHTA and FQGTGA. The V and J ends are trimmed by 4 bases and 3 bases, leaving 12 bases between them. Inclusive of the bounding cysteine and phenylalanine, the CDR3 is 14 residues long. CDR3 DNA only is kept here, 42 bases in frame from base 1. The intended sense of this specimen's time point label: baseline before first vaccination. Sample treatment or condition, as interpreted from the label and publication: meningococcal conjugate vaccine given as trial control. Samples from vaccinated people were obtained from the UK trials COV001 and COV002, which included a single-blind randomized controlled phase 2/3 trial of AZD1222 (ChAdOx1 nCoV-19) in healthy adults. For TCRbeta chain sequencing, PBMC samples from trial participants were taken at day 0 and at day 28 after the second dose.

The sequences come from peripheral blood, collected on day 0 of MenACWY control vaccination. Rearrangement joined TRBV7-3 to TRBJ2-5; TRBD2 is a weak D gene call, 6 bases matching. The sequence came from an adult in good health. The DNA is as follows: TGTGCCAGCAGCTCGACTAGTTTAGAAGAGACCCAGTACTTC. It translates as CASSSTSLEETQYF.